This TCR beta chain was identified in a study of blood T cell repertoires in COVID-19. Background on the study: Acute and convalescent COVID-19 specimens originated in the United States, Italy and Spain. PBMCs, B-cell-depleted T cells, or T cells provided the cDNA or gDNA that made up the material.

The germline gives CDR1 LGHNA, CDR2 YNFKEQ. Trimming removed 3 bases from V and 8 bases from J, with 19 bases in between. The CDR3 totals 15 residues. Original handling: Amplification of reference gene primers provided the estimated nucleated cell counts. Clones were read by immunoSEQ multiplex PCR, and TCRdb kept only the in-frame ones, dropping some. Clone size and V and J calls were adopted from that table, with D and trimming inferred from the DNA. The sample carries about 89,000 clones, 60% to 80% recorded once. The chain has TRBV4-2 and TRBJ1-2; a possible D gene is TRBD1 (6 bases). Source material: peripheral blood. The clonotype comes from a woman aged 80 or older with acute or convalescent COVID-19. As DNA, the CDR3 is TGTGCCAGCAGCCAGGTTACAGGGACCGGAGAAGGCTACACCTTC. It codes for CASSQVTGTGEGYTF.